This TCR beta chain appears in the sequencing data of a study of blood T cell repertoires in COVID-19. Turning to the study itself: The samples span acute and convalescent COVID-19 from the United States, Italy and Spain.

TCRdb's table, derived via immunoSEQ multiplex PCR, lists solely in-frame clones and lacks some. The sample holds about 150,000 clones; 84% are singletons and the top ten take approximately 8%. The CDR3 consists of 15 residues. Germline V gene sequence: CDR1 SGDLS, CDR2 YYNGEE. V lost 0 bases, J lost 0 bases, and 9 bases lay in between. The TCR sequence derives from a woman aged 50 to 60 who had recovered from COVID-19. The source material was PBMCs or T cells enriched from blood (not recorded which). This chain joins TRBV9 and TRBJ1-2; D ambiguous. The DNA of the CDR3 is TGTGCCAGCAGCGTAGATCCGGGTCCTAACTATGGCTACACCTTC. Translated, it gives CASSVDPGPNYGYTF. The full variable domain, in which reference TRBV9 and TRBJ1-2 provide the parts outside the CDR3, is DSGVTQTPKHLITATGQRVTLRCSPRSGDLSVYWYQQSLDQGLQFLIQYYNGEERAKGNILERFSAQQFPDLHSELNLSSLELGDSALYFCASSVDPGPNYGYTFGSGTRLTVV.